Listed below are T cell receptor beta chains from one sample, sequenced in a study of blood T cell repertoires in COVID-19. Some clones are missing from TCRdb's copy, which holds only in-frame ones; the method was immunoSEQ multiplex PCR. This sample yields approximately 210,000 clones, of which approximately 80% are seen a single time; approximately 4.6% belongs to the top ten. The sequencing sample was made of PBMCs or T cells enriched from blood (not recorded which). The source of these receptors is a man aged 25 to 45 with acute COVID-19. CDR3s include the opening cysteine and the closing phenylalanine or tryptophan. A D gene is named only where the DNA matches it firmly. The size of a clone is reported for some rows only, either as once, few or many, or as a class for expanded clones.

j_gene: TRBJ1-2
abundance: .
d_gene: TRBD1
v_gene: TRBV19
CDR3aa: CASTGTGAAGGYGYTF
CDR3nt: TGTGCCAGTACCGGGACAGGTGCCGCCGGAGGGTATGGCTACACCTTC

j_gene: TRBJ1-1
abundance: once
d_gene: TRBD1
v_gene: TRBV19
CDR3aa: CASRIDRGLGTEAFF
CDR3nt: TGTGCCAGTAGGATTGACAGGGGGCTCGGCACTGAAGCTTTCTTT

j_gene: TRBJ1-1
abundance: .
d_gene: .
v_gene: TRBV11-2
CDR3aa: CASSLGGVPTEAFF
CDR3nt: TGTGCCAGCAGCTTGGGAGGGGTTCCGACTGAAGCTTTCTTT

j_gene: TRBJ2-7
abundance: .
d_gene: .
v_gene: TRBV9
CDR3aa: CASSVDQGIHEQYF
CDR3nt: TGTGCCAGCAGCGTAGATCAGGGGATCCACGAGCAGTACTTC

j_gene: TRBJ2-7
abundance: .
d_gene: TRBD2
v_gene: TRBV2
CDR3aa: CASSGLAGGLEQYF
CDR3nt: TGTGCCAGCTCGGGACTAGCGGGGGGTTTAGAGCAGTACTTC

j_gene: TRBJ2-7
abundance: .
d_gene: .
v_gene: TRBV4-2
CDR3aa: CASSPLSYEQYF
CDR3nt: TGTGCCAGCAGCCCCCTCTCCTACGAGCAGTACTTC

j_gene: TRBJ1-5
abundance: .
d_gene: .
v_gene: TRBV6-5
CDR3aa: CASKKQGNQPQHF
CDR3nt: TGTGCCAGCAAAAAACAGGGAAATCAGCCCCAGCATTTT

j_gene: TRBJ1-3
abundance: few
d_gene: .
v_gene: TRBV5-5
CDR3aa: CASSLGSGNTIYF
CDR3nt: TGTGCCAGCAGCTTAGGGAGTGGAAACACCATATATTTT

j_gene: TRBJ1-6
abundance: .
d_gene: .
v_gene: TRBV6-5
CDR3aa: CASSTTQGSESPLHF
CDR3nt: TGTGCCAGCTCGACCACACAGGGCTCGGAATCACCCCTCCACTTT

j_gene: TRBJ2-3
abundance: .
d_gene: .
v_gene: TRBV5-1
CDR3aa: CASSSRDWGTDTQYF
CDR3nt: TGCGCCAGCAGCTCTCGGGATTGGGGCACAGATACGCAGTATTTT

j_gene: TRBJ1-6
abundance: .
d_gene: .
v_gene: TRBV5-4
CDR3aa: CASSGNGDSPLHF
CDR3nt: TGTGCCAGCAGCGGGAACGGGGATTCACCCCTCCACTTT

j_gene: TRBJ2-3
abundance: .
d_gene: .
v_gene: TRBV6-5
CDR3aa: CASSYQSTDTQYF
CDR3nt: TGTGCCAGCAGTTACCAGAGCACAGATACGCAGTATTTT

j_gene: TRBJ2-7
abundance: .
d_gene: .
v_gene: TRBV11-2
CDR3aa: CASRLSKEQYF
CDR3nt: TGTGCCAGCAGGCTGAGTAAAGAGCAGTACTTC

j_gene: TRBJ2-6
abundance: .
d_gene: TRBD1
v_gene: TRBV5-1
CDR3aa: CASSSGQGGSGANVLTF
CDR3nt: TGCGCCAGCAGCTCCGGACAGGGGGGCTCTGGGGCCAACGTCCTGACTTTC

j_gene: TRBJ1-2
abundance: .
d_gene: .
v_gene: TRBV5-6
CDR3aa: CASSLGAGLDYGYTF
CDR3nt: TGTGCCAGCAGCTTGGGGGCGGGATTAGACTATGGCTACACCTTC

j_gene: TRBJ2-5
abundance: .
d_gene: TRBD1
v_gene: TRBV5-4
CDR3aa: CASSFPNTGGSKTQYF
CDR3nt: TGTGCCAGCAGCTTCCCTAATACAGGGGGCTCTAAGACCCAGTACTTC

j_gene: TRBJ2-7
abundance: .
d_gene: .
v_gene: TRBV5-1
CDR3aa: CASSLSRGFEQYF
CDR3nt: TGCGCCAGCAGCCTCAGCAGGGGTTTCGAGCAGTACTTC

j_gene: TRBJ2-7
abundance: .
d_gene: TRBD2
v_gene: TRBV7-9
CDR3aa: CASSLDGLVHEQYF
CDR3nt: TGTGCCAGCAGCTTAGACGGACTAGTCCACGAGCAGTACTTC

j_gene: TRBJ1-2
abundance: .
d_gene: .
v_gene: TRBV4-1
CDR3aa: CASSLSQGSDGYTF
CDR3nt: TGCGCCAGCAGCCTTTCCCAGGGGTCGGATGGCTACACCTTC

j_gene: TRBJ1-1
abundance: .
d_gene: .
v_gene: TRBV19
CDR3aa: CASSWNRLTEAFF
CDR3nt: TGTGCCAGTAGTTGGAACAGGTTAACTGAAGCTTTCTTT

j_gene: TRBJ2-3
abundance: .
d_gene: TRBD2
v_gene: TRBV10-3
CDR3aa: CAIRGLEESDTQYF
CDR3nt: TGTGCCATCCGTGGACTAGAGGAAAGCGATACGCAGTATTTT

j_gene: TRBJ2-2
abundance: .
d_gene: .
v_gene: TRBV7-6
CDR3aa: CASSLVESGELFF
CDR3nt: TGTGCCAGCAGCTTAGTAGAATCCGGGGAGCTGTTTTTT

j_gene: TRBJ1-6
abundance: .
d_gene: .
v_gene: TRBV6-5
CDR3aa: CASSKGPLGSPLHF
CDR3nt: TGTGCCAGCAGCAAGGGGCCGCTAGGATCACCCCTCCACTTT

j_gene: TRBJ1-5
abundance: .
d_gene: TRBD1
v_gene: TRBV5-5
CDR3aa: CASSLGPGGKSNQPQHF
CDR3nt: TGTGCCAGCAGCTTGGGTCCAGGGGGCAAAAGCAATCAGCCCCAGCATTTT

j_gene: TRBJ2-6
abundance: few
d_gene: .
v_gene: TRBV4-1
CDR3aa: CASSQVGAGANVLTF
CDR3nt: TGCGCCAGCAGCCAAGTCGGAGCTGGGGCCAACGTCCTGACTTTC

j_gene: TRBJ2-7
abundance: once
d_gene: TRBD1
v_gene: TRBV6-6
CDR3aa: CASRDRELGSYEQYF
CDR3nt: TGTGCCAGCAGAGACAGGGAATTGGGCTCCTACGAGCAGTACTTC

j_gene: TRBJ1-6
abundance: .
d_gene: .
v_gene: TRBV5-4
CDR3aa: CASQRGTRGDNSPLHF
CDR3nt: TGTGCCAGTCAGAGGGGGACGAGAGGTGATAATTCACCCCTCCACTTT

j_gene: TRBJ2-7
abundance: .
d_gene: TRBD2
v_gene: TRBV6-6
CDR3aa: CASRSTSGYEQYF
CDR3nt: TGTGCCAGCAGGTCGACTAGCGGGTACGAGCAGTACTTC

j_gene: TRBJ1-6
abundance: .
d_gene: TRBD1
v_gene: TRBV18
CDR3aa: CASSPRTGSSPLHF
CDR3nt: TGTGCCAGCTCACCCCGGACAGGGAGTTCACCCCTCCACTTT

j_gene: TRBJ2-2
abundance: .
d_gene: TRBD1
v_gene: TRBV7-3
CDR3aa: CASSLNPGQHTGELFF
CDR3nt: TGTGCCAGCAGCTTAAACCCGGGACAGCACACCGGGGAGCTGTTTTTT

j_gene: TRBJ1-1
abundance: .
d_gene: TRBD1
v_gene: TRBV3-1/TRBV3-2
CDR3aa: CASSHDPRTGTEAFF
CDR3nt: TGTGCCAGCAGCCATGACCCCAGGACAGGGACTGAAGCTTTCTTT

j_gene: TRBJ2-5
abundance: .
d_gene: .
v_gene: TRBV11-1
CDR3aa: CASSRGGPGGETQYF
CDR3nt: TGTGCCAGCAGCCGCGGGGGCCCCGGGGGGGAGACCCAGTACTTC

j_gene: TRBJ2-5
abundance: .
d_gene: .
v_gene: TRBV21-1
CDR3aa: CASSSGTGDQETQYF
CDR3nt: TGTGCCAGCAGCTCCGGGACAGGGGACCAAGAGACCCAGTACTTC

j_gene: TRBJ2-3
abundance: few
d_gene: TRBD2
v_gene: TRBV4-1
CDR3aa: CASSQEKWAGGDTQYF
CDR3nt: TGCGCCAGCAGCCAAGAGAAGTGGGCGGGGGGGGATACGCAGTATTTT

j_gene: TRBJ2-3
abundance: .
d_gene: TRBD2
v_gene: TRBV7-2
CDR3aa: CASSPTAGGGGYTQYF
CDR3nt: TGTGCCAGCAGCCCGACCGCGGGCGGGGGGGGTTATACGCAGTATTTT

j_gene: TRBJ2-7
abundance: .
d_gene: .
v_gene: TRBV3-1/TRBV3-2
CDR3aa: CASSQAGTSDEQYF
CDR3nt: TGTGCCAGCAGCCAAGCTGGCACGTCCGACGAGCAGTACTTC

j_gene: TRBJ1-2
abundance: .
d_gene: TRBD1
v_gene: TRBV6-5
CDR3aa: CASNLWTGGIDGYTF
CDR3nt: TGTGCCAGCAATCTTTGGACAGGGGGTATCGATGGCTACACCTTC

j_gene: TRBJ2-7
abundance: .
d_gene: TRBD2
v_gene: TRBV7-9
CDR3aa: CASSLGLAGSYEQYF
CDR3nt: TGTGCCAGCAGCTTGGGACTAGCGGGCTCCTACGAGCAGTACTTC